The TCR beta chain described here comes from a study of regulatory T cells in long-lasting Graves disease. Regarding time point: newly diagnosed GD, antithyroid drugs for less than 3 months. The TCR library used RNA extracted from PBMCs. This clonotype was picked up many times. With iRepertoire HTBI primers and Arm-PCR of CDR3 regions, TCR beta libraries were built. MiXCR was run by TCRdb on the multiplex PCR reads, yielding one entry per CDR3 protein. The sample includes hundreds of thousands of distinct CDR3 sequences, roughly a sixth of them seen just once. In addition, the sample was reused for a study of T cells in Graves' hyperthyroidism and ophthalmopathy.

The starting material was peripheral blood mononuclear cells (PBMCs), obtained at new diagnosis, from a patient treated with antithyroid drugs. The source of this sequence is a man between 18 and 29 years old with Graves disease.

CDR3 sequence: CSARLAGDYEQFF. The DNA for the CDR3 is TGCAGTGCTAGACTAGCGGGAGACTATGAGCAGTTCTTC. This rearrangement joins TRBV20-1 to TRBJ2-1; 10 nucleotides agree with TRBD2. Germline CDR1 reads DFQATT; CDR2 reads SNEGSKA (reference sequence). The CDR3 totals 13 residues. The V gene end was trimmed by 2 bases and the J gene end by 8 bases; junction bases not matched to a gene: 3.